These 20 T cell receptor beta chains were sequenced from one sample in a study of T cell repertoires in cytomegalovirus infection. In TCRdb, the reads were re-called with MiXCR into one record per CDR3 protein. The sample has roughly 630,000 distinct CDR3 sequences, 20% to 25% seen once. The sequenced sample was CD8+ T cells from PBMCs. These receptors all stem from a human donor in good health (CMV status not recorded). Some clones in this sample may be carry-over from other donors' samples.

CDR3 sequence reads: CASSVGQLLPETQYF. The CDR3 nucleotides read TGCGCCAGCAGCGTGGGACAGCTCCTTCCGGAGACCCAGTACTTC. V and J are TRBV5-1 and TRBJ2-5, with 7 bases lining up with TRBD1. J was trimmed by 5 bases and V by 4 bases; bases with no gene match: 11. Germline V gene lookup returns CDR1 SGHRS and CDR2 YFSETQ. The CDR3 length is 15 residues.

This clonotype showed up just a few times. The V and J genes are TRBV19 and TRBJ1-2; D not certain. The CDR3 is 16 amino acids. Germline CDR1 is LNHDA and CDR2 is SQIVND (reference sequence). V was trimmed by 7 bases and J by 6 bases, leaving 24 bases between them. CDR3 nucleotides: TGTGCCAGTACCATCAGTCATCGGCGGACTTGGGATGGCTACACCTTC. It codes for CASTISHRRTWDGYTF.

This clonotype was found many times. The rearrangement joins TRBV5-6 to TRBJ2-7, with 9 bases lining up with TRBD1. There are 15 residues in the CDR3. V lost 4 bases to trimming and J lost 7 bases; unmatched junction nucleotides: 12. Germline V gene lookup returns CDR1 SGHDT and CDR2 YYEEEE. CDR3 in DNA: TGTGCCAGCAGCCCTCCGGGACAGGGACCTTTTGAGCAGTACTTC. This translates into CASSPPGQGPFEQYF.

The chain employs TRBV12-3 or TRBV12-4 and TRBJ1-2; tentative D call: TRBD1 (6 bases). The CDR3 extends over 14 amino acids. Trimming removed 6 bases at V and 4 bases at J, with 15 bases between. The CDR3 loop reads CASSPTGTTYGYTF. The CDR3 bases are TGTGCCAGCAGCCCTACAGGGACTACCTATGGCTACACCTTC.

The chain links TRBV29-1 to TRBJ2-7, with 8 bases lining up with TRBD1. J gave up 2 bases and V 5 bases, and 5 bases lay outside the gene matches. Per the germline V gene, CDR1 is SQVTM and CDR2 is ANQGSEA. This CDR3 has 13 residues. The CDR3 sequence is CSVLTGEAYEQYF. DNA for the CDR3: TGCAGCGTTCTGACAGGGGAAGCCTACGAGCAGTACTTC.

The chain has TRBV7-9 and TRBJ1-1, with D possibly being TRBD1 (5 bases). In germline, CDR1 is SEHNR, CDR2 FQNEAQ (reference sequence). The CDR3 has 12 residues. Trimming pared 6 bases from V and 6 bases from J, leaving 11 bases between. The CDR3 protein is CASRPGTAEAFF. The DNA for the CDR3 is TGTGCCAGCAGACCAGGGACGGCTGAAGCTTTCTTT.

The chain combines TRBV6-2 or TRBV6-3 with TRBJ2-2; TRBD2 is a possible D gene (5 bases). Germline CDR1 reads MNHEY; CDR2 reads SVGEGT. The CDR3 sequence is 13 residues long. In nucleotides, the CDR3 is TGTGCAGCGACACTAGTTTACACCGGGGAGCTGTTTTTT. Translated: CAATLVYTGELFF.

The chain uses TRBV20-1 and TRBJ1-1; weak D call: TRBD1 (6 bases). The V gene's germline CDR1 is DFQATT and CDR2 SNEGSKA (reference sequence). This CDR3 region has 14 residues. Trimming removed 4 bases from V and 7 bases from J, with 19 bases in between. CDR3 residues: CSAMGTRRNVEAFF. The CDR3 DNA is TGCAGTGCTATGGGGACACGGAGAAACGTTGAAGCTTTCTTT.

As to this clonotype: One end of the junction fails to match germline, which may point to a read error. The J gene is TRBJ2-3, the V gene TRBV4-1, with 10 bases fitting TRBD2. Germline V gives CDR1 MGHRA, CDR2 YSYEKL. This CDR3 is built from 14 residues. The CDR3 loop is CASSLSGGSDTQYF. The CDR3 DNA is TGTGCCAGCAGCCTTAGCGGGGGGTCAGATACGCAATATTTT.

A few counts support this clonotype. The rearrangement links TRBV6-2 or TRBV6-3 to TRBJ2-5; 7 nucleotides line up with TRBD1. The CDR3 sequence is 17 residues long. The germline gives CDR1 MNHEY, CDR2 SVGEGT. The V and J ends lost 2 bases and 2 bases, in that order; junction bases with no gene match: 11. CDR3 residues: CASSYARDRYDQETQYF. Here the CDR3 DNA reads TGTGCCAGCAGTTACGCCCGGGACAGATATGATCAAGAGACCCAGTACTTC.

The chain is built from TRBV24-1 and TRBJ2-1; 10 bases match TRBD2. V dropped 9 bases and J dropped 3; count of bases not matched to a gene: 16. The germline gives CDR1 KGHDR, CDR2 SFDVKD. The CDR3 sequence is 18 residues long. CDR3 DNA: TGTGCCACCCAATCTCGAGGGGCTAGCGGGGGCTTCTACAATGAGCAGTTCTTC. This encodes CATQSRGASGGFYNEQFF.

This clonotype appeared a few times. The J gene is TRBJ2-7, the V gene TRBV27; possible D gene TRBD2, 5 bases. From germline, CDR1 is MNHEY and CDR2 SMNVEV (reference sequence). V was clipped by 5 bases and J by 7 bases, with 15 bases between them. The CDR3 contains 13 residues. The DNA of the CDR3 is TGTGCCAGCAGTGCCCGGGTACTAGGAGAGCAGTACGTC. This codes for CASSARVLGEQYV.

J is TRBJ2-6 and V is TRBV7-9, with D maybe TRBD2 (5 bases). The germline V gene encodes CDR1 SEHNR and CDR2 FQNEAQ (reference sequence). Deletions cut 5 bases from V and 0 bases from J, with 11 bases between. The CDR3 contains 16 residues. DNA for the CDR3: TGTGCCAGCAGCCCTCAAGGGAGCTCTGGGGCCAACGTCCTGACTTTC. Translating gives CASSPQGSSGANVLTF.

This clonotype was counted between two and nine times. The V and J genes are TRBV20-1 and TRBJ1-6; no definite D call. Germline V gene sequence: CDR1 DFQATT, CDR2 SNEGSKA (reference sequence). The CDR3 covers 15 residues. The ends were cut back, 0 bases at V and 15 bases at J, with 21 bases in the middle. The CDR3 protein is CSARDHKADLSDLHF. The CDR3 nucleotides read TGCAGTGCTAGAGATCACAAGGCTGACTTGTCGGACCTCCACTTT.

The chain joins TRBV2 to TRBJ2-3; D possibly corresponds to TRBD1 (6 bases). Trimming shortened V by 8 bases and J by 1 base, and 13 bases separated the two germline ends. This CDR3 region has 14 residues. Germline CDR1 is SNHLY and CDR2 is FYNNEI. The CDR3 region is CASLDRSGTDTQYF. The CDR3 bases are TGTGCCAGCCTGGACAGAAGCGGCACAGATACGCAGTATTTT.

The genes are TRBV7-9 and TRBJ2-3, with 7 positions matching TRBD1. The ends lost 2 bases at V and 3 bases at J; junction bases unmatched: 5. Germline CDR1 and CDR2: SEHNR and FQNEAQ (reference sequence). CDR3 length: 15 amino acids. The CDR3 DNA reads TGTGCCAGCAGCTTAAAAAGACAGGGAACAGATACGCAGTATTTT. It codes for CASSLKRQGTDTQYF. Together with reference TRBV7-9 and TRBJ2-3, the CDR3 gives the full variable domain: DTGVSQNPRHKITKRGQNVTFRCDPISEHNRLYWYRQTLGQGPEFLTYFQNEAQLEKSRLLSDRFSAERPKGSFSTLEIQRTEQGDSAMYLCASSLKRQGTDTQYFGPGTRLTVL.

This clonotype was recorded a few times. The chain has TRBV5-1 and TRBJ1-2; TRBD1 agrees at 8 bases. Germline V lookup: CDR1 SGHRS, CDR2 YFSETQ. Trimming at V came to 2 bases and at J to 7 bases, leaving 4 bases not matched to a gene. The CDR3 extends over 13 amino acids. CDR3 in DNA: TGCGCCAGCAGCTTCTCAGGGGGCAGTGGCTACACCTTC. Its translation: CASSFSGGSGYTF.

The chain uses TRBV14 and TRBJ2-5; D possibly corresponds to TRBD2 (6 bases). Trimming left V 0 bases short and J 3 bases short, with 8 bases between. CDR1 is SGHDN and CDR2 is FVKESK in the germline V gene. The CDR3 is 14 amino acids. The CDR3 sequence: CASSQDWTKETQYF. As DNA, the CDR3 is TGTGCCAGCAGCCAAGACTGGACTAAAGAGACCCAGTACTTC.

The J gene is TRBJ1-2, the V gene TRBV7-9; D not certain. The CDR3 is made up of 11 amino acids. Germline CDR1 SEHNR, CDR2 FQNEAQ (reference sequence). V was clipped by 4 bases and J by 13 bases, with 13 bases between them. The CDR3 here is CASSSAGDLTF. The CDR3, as DNA: TGTGCCAGCAGCTCCGCGGGAGACCTCACCTTC. The complete variable domain, with remaining parts taken from reference TRBV7-9 and TRBJ1-2, reads DTGVSQNPRHKITKRGQNVTFRCDPISEHNRLYWYRQTLGQGPEFLTYFQNEAQLEKSRLLSDRFSAERPKGSFSTLEIQRTEQGDSAMYLCASSSAGDLTFGSGTRLTVV.

The V gene is TRBV5-6, the J gene TRBJ2-1; a weak D match, TRBD2 (6 bases). Germline CDR1 and CDR2: SGHDT and YYEEEE. The V end lost 0 bases, the J end lost 3 bases, and 13 bases lay between the germline ends. This CDR3 contains 16 residues. The CDR3 DNA reads as TGTGCCAGCAGCTTGGACCTAGCGAGTTTCTACAATGAGCAGTTCTTC. It yields the protein CASSLDLASFYNEQFF.